Included here is one TCR beta chain sequence, with context. Its antigen has not been determined. It has no much larger one-base neighbor in the sample; base qualities were not kept. This sample was included in a study of CD8+ T cells in alopecia areata (dated by TCRdb to between 2018 and 2020). Background for the entire study: Treated patients were enrolled in an open-label pilot trial of oral tofacitinib, 5 to 10 mg twice daily, for moderate-to-severe alopecia areata. Tofacitinib was given for 6 to 18 months, followed by 6 months of follow-up off drug to assess delayed response and recurrence. Disease severity in treated patients was measured with the SALT score, which quantifies the percentage of affected scalp surface area. To study T cell clonal expansion in alopecia areata, the researchers applied high-throughput TCRbeta sequencing to both the C3H/HeJ mouse model and human patients. On the human side, TCRbeta sequencing was run on scalp tissue and on sorted CD4+ and CD8+ peripheral blood T cells from healthy controls and from alopecia areata patients with either patchy or totalis/universalis disease. Patients on tofacitinib were biopsied at baseline and after 4 and 24 weeks of treatment, and several of the patients also had a later scalp biopsy. Clonality in the scalp was compared among normal scalp (n=4), patchy alopecia areata scalp (n=8), and alopecia totalis/universalis scalp (n=8). The RNA source kit depended on sample type: the PAXgene miRNA kit for fixed scalp, the miRNeasy kit for PBMCs, and the RNeasy kit for mouse skin. Amplification of TCRbeta CDR3 regions was done by immunoSEQ multiplex PCR using 35 Vbeta forward primers and 13 Jbeta reverse primers.

The treatment or condition label for this specimen denotes: oral pan-JAK inhibitor, 5-10 mg twice daily. Peripheral blood and lesional scalp punch biopsies were obtained from patients with alopecia areata. PBMCs were isolated by density centrifugation and stained for CD3, CD4 and CD8, and CD4+ and CD8+ T cells were sorted on a FACSAria. The CDR3, cysteine through phenylalanine, is 15 amino acids long. Only the CDR3 part of the read is kept: 45 bases, read in frame from the first base. Ends trimmed: V by 0 bases, J by 1 base; bases unmatched to a gene: 2. In the germline V gene, CDR1 corresponds to KGHSH and CDR2 to LQKENI. What the study reported, not specific to this receptor: Resident alphabeta T cells in normal human skin are also sequenced, complicating scalp TCR repertoire analysis, unlike mouse skin dominated by gammadelta T cells. With tofacitinib, both scalp clonality and the number of expanded CD8+ clones among the top 100 scalp clones went down significantly. Compared with normal scalp, lesional scalp had higher clonality and more expanded CD8+ clones, particularly in alopecia totalis/universalis, a pattern that suggests antigenic drive. Shared TCR sequences between patients were less evident than in mice, which may be partly attributable to HLA diversity in the patient population. During tofacitinib treatment, many expanded lesional clones stuck around in both scalp and blood, and this persistence may partly explain why relapse happens after treatment is stopped. Because the treated cohort was small and had only one nonresponder, larger studies are needed to examine links between baseline CD8+ expansion and response.

Libraries were prepared through the immunoSEQ multiplex PCR assay. For TCR sequencing, RNA was extracted from every sample and reverse transcribed into cDNA to serve as template. SuperScript III was used for first-strand cDNA synthesis, primed with a 2:1 mix of oligo-dT and random hexamers. A synthetic immune receptor repertoire was used to assess amplification bias, and residual bias was removed computationally. For the original study's pipeline: Raw reads were preprocessed for error removal, and CDR3 was defined according to IMGT conventions as running from the conserved cysteine to phenylalanine. Clonality was calculated as 1 minus Shannon entropy normalized by log2 of the number of productive unique TCRs. CD4 or CD8 identity of scalp clones was inferred by cross-referencing scalp TCRbeta sequences with sorted blood CD4 and CD8 repertoires. TCRdb's version of the immuneACCESS table is confined to in-frame rearrangements and falls short of the full clone set. An unresolved V gene accounts for under half of the shortfall where checked; the remainder is of unknown origin. The V and J calls and clone size were taken over from that table, and D and trimming were inferred from the DNA. Recorded for this sample are roughly 200,000 clones; about two fifths of them occurred a single time. 0.45% to 0.55% of the sample is in the top ten clones.

This clonotype was obtained from a human donor with alopecia areata. The sequence joins TRBV18 to TRBJ1-1; 7 junctional bases match TRBD1. The sequenced sample was CD4+ T cells sorted from blood, obtained between weeks 30 and 35, from a patient treated with tofacitinib. The nucleotide sequence reads TGTGCCAGCTCACCACCGGGACAGCCGAACACTGAAGCTTTCTTT. This is translated as CASSPPGQPNTEAFF.